This T cell receptor beta chain was identified during a study of blood T cell repertoires in COVID-19. Looking at the study overall: Specimens from acute and convalescent COVID-19 originated in the United States, Italy and Spain.

Produced via immunoSEQ multiplex PCR; TCRdb's table is partial and in-frame only. Of 30,000 to 40,000 clones in the sample, 88% were seen once. This clonotype was obtained from a human donor with active COVID-19. The donor label of this sample is uncertain. Sequencing was carried out using peripheral blood.

DNA for the CDR3: TGTGCCAGCTCACCATTGTTGGGGCAGAGCACAGATACGCAGTATTTT. The encoded protein is CASSPLLGQSTDTQYF. This chain links TRBV18 with TRBJ2-3, with TRBD1 as a possible D gene (5 bases). This CDR3 contains 16 residues. The germline CDR1 and CDR2 sequences are KGHSH and LQKENI. V lost 2 bases, J lost 0 bases, and 12 bases lay in between.